This TCR beta chain was documented in a study of CD8 T cells in ankylosing spondylitis. Broader study findings: Disease-linked clones displayed a CD8+ phenotype and appeared relatively rarely in peripheral blood. Blood of patients with ankylosing spondylitis appeared to be characterized by a TCR beta motif of about 8 highly homologous variants. Previously reported in reactive arthritis synovial fluid and blood were some of the motif variants.

Via MiXCR, TCRdb re-called the 5' RACE reads, giving one row per CDR3 protein. The sample has about 140,000 distinct CDR3 sequences; 7.5% to 9.5% are singletons. From germline, CDR1 is SGHVS and CDR2 FQNEAQ. The CDR3 is made up of 15 amino acids. Trimming took 1 base from V and 9 from J, leaving 16 bases between them. Details on this clonotype: What it binds is unknown.

The rearrangement uses TRBV7-8 and TRBJ2-1, with D perhaps matching TRBD1 or TRBD2 (5 bases each). This clonotype was sampled from a male donor with ankylosing spondylitis. Specimen: synovial fluid, either unsorted or a sorted T cell fraction (not recorded which). The CDR3 DNA follows: TGTGCCAGCAGCTTAGGAGGGGACCGACGGGGTGAGCAGTTCTTC. Its protein product is CASSLGGDRRGEQFF.